The rows below give T cell receptor beta chains drawn from one sample of a study of blood T cell repertoires in COVID-19. The method was immunoSEQ multiplex PCR; TCRdb's version includes in-frame clones alone and lacks a portion of them. Of about 250,000 clones listed, roughly 84% are singletons. Sequencing was performed on PBMCs or T cells enriched from blood (not recorded which). The receptors were sampled from a man in his fifties who had recovered from COVID-19. The CDR3 runs from the conserved cysteine through the conserved F or W. A D gene is named only where the DNA matches it firmly. Size tells how often a clone was seen (once, few, many) or the class of an expanded clone, and some rows leave it out.

size	V	D	J	DNA	CDR3
-	TRBV29-1	TRBD2	TRBJ2-4	TGCAGCGTTGATAGCGGGGGGGCAGGAAACATTCAGTACTTC	CSVDSGGAGNIQYF
-	TRBV6-6	-	TRBJ1-3	TGTGCCAGCAGTAAGCATCGATCTGGAAACACCATATATTTT	CASSKHRSGNTIYF
few	TRBV7-3	TRBD2	TRBJ2-5	TGTGCCAGCAGCCCCACCGGGGGGAGGGAGACCCAGTACTTC	CASSPTGGRETQYF
-	TRBV2	-	TRBJ1-1	TGTGCCAGCAGTGAAGACCCAGGCCTGAACACTGAAGCTTTCTTT	CASSEDPGLNTEAFF
-	TRBV7-9	TRBD1	TRBJ1-4	TGTGCCAGCAGCTTAGGGGGGACAGCCGTGTTTTTT	CASSLGGTAVFF
few	TRBV6-5	-	TRBJ2-7	TGTGCCAGCAGTTACCTCCGCAGCTACGAGCAGTACTTC	CASSYLRSYEQYF
once	TRBV3-1/TRBV3-2	TRBD2	TRBJ2-3	TGTGCCAGCAGCCCTCGGGGACTAGGCACAGATACGCAGTATTTT	CASSPRGLGTDTQYF
-	TRBV28	TRBD1	TRBJ2-7	TGTGCCAGCAGTCCTGCCGGGACAGGGGCCCGGGCCTACGAGCAGTACTTC	CASSPAGTGARAYEQYF
-	TRBV5-6	-	TRBJ1-5	TGTGCCAGCAGCCCGTGGGGACACCAGGCGAAGCCCCAGCATTTT	CASSPWGHQAKPQHF
-	TRBV6-1	-	TRBJ2-5	TGTGCCAGCAGTGAAGAAGGGGTCCAAGAGACCCAGTACTTC	CASSEEGVQETQYF
-	TRBV15	-	TRBJ1-2	TGTGCCACCAGCAGAGCCCGGGGAGGCTACACCTTC	CATSRARGGYTF
-	TRBV6-1	-	TRBJ2-3	TGTGCCAGCAGTGAAGCGCTAACTAGCCTTTATACGCAGTATTTT	CASSEALTSLYTQYF
-	TRBV28	-	TRBJ2-1	TGTGCCAGCAGTCCCATGCGGGGGCCAGTCAACAATGAGCAGTTCTTC	CASSPMRGPVNNEQFF
-	TRBV19	TRBD1	TRBJ1-5	TGTGCCAGTACACTACAGGGGAATCAGCCCCAGCATTTT	CASTLQGNQPQHF
-	TRBV24-1	TRBD1	TRBJ1-2	TGTGCCACCAGTGAGGGACAGAACACCTATGGCTACACCTTC	CATSEGQNTYGYTF
-	TRBV18	-	TRBJ2-7	TGTGCCAGCTCACTCCGAGGCCTATACGAGCAGTACTTC	CASSLRGLYEQYF
-	TRBV7-9	TRBD2	TRBJ2-3	TGTGCCAGCAGCTCCGGACTAGCGGGATCCACAGATACGCAGTATTTT	CASSSGLAGSTDTQYF
-	TRBV10-1	-	TRBJ2-1	TGCGCCAGCAGTGACAACAATGAGCAGTTCTTC	CASSDNNEQFF
-	TRBV7-2	TRBD2	TRBJ2-1	TGTGCCAGCAGCTTACAAGCGGGAGCCTTGAATGAGCAGTTCTTC	CASSLQAGALNEQFF
-	TRBV9	-	TRBJ2-7	TGTGCCAGCAGCCTTACCCGGGACTCCTACGAGCAGTACTTC	CASSLTRDSYEQYF
-	TRBV29-1	TRBD1	TRBJ2-2	TGCAGCGTTGAGGGACAGAGCAGGGAGCTGTTTTTT	CSVEGQSRELFF
-	TRBV11-3	-	TRBJ2-5	TGTGCCAGCAGCTTAGTGGGGGGCCAAGAGACCCAGTACTTC	CASSLVGGQETQYF
-	TRBV2	-	TRBJ1-2	TGTGCCAGCAGTGAAGGACCTAGCCTAATTAACTATGGCTACACCTTC	CASSEGPSLINYGYTF
-	TRBV5-1	-	TRBJ2-2	TGCGCCAGCAGCCTAGACTCCCGAAACGGGGAGCTGTTTTTT	CASSLDSRNGELFF
-	TRBV19	-	TRBJ1-1	TGTGCCAGTTATTACGGGGGAAGGGCTGAAGCTTTCTTT	CASYYGGRAEAFF
-	TRBV28	TRBD1	TRBJ2-2	TGTGCCAGCAGTTTTGGGACAGGTGGGAACACCGGGGAGCTGTTTTTT	CASSFGTGGNTGELFF
-	TRBV14	TRBD2	TRBJ2-7	TGTGCCAGCAGCCAAATCGGGAGGGCGCGGGACGAGCAGTACTTC	CASSQIGRARDEQYF
few	TRBV11-2	-	TRBJ1-6	TGTGCCAGCAGCTTTAATGTGCAGGCCTACTCCTATAATTCACCCCTCCACTTT	CASSFNVQAYSYNSPLHF
-	TRBV18	-	TRBJ2-3	TGTGCCAGCTCACCTTCCAGGGCAGATACGCAGTATTTT	CASSPSRADTQYF
-	TRBV12-3/TRBV12-4	-	TRBJ1-4	TGTGCCAGCAGTCGGAGCTCTGGGGAAAAACTGTTTTTT	CASSRSSGEKLFF
-	TRBV5-1	-	TRBJ2-7	TGCGCCAGCAGTCCAATTCGCCAGGACAGTAAATCCGAGCAGTACTTC	CASSPIRQDSKSEQYF
-	TRBV4-2	-	TRBJ2-3	TGTGCCAGTAGCCCAACTAGGACAGATACGCAGTATTTT	CASSPTRTDTQYF
-	TRBV4-2	TRBD2	TRBJ2-5	TGTGCCAGCAGCCTTCTTCAGACTAGCGGGACTGAGACCCAGTACTTC	CASSLLQTSGTETQYF